The clone carrying this TCR beta chain was counted many times. This entry comes from a study of T cells in Graves' hyperthyroidism and ophthalmopathy. Reasons for excluding patients were uncontrolled infection, other autoimmune disease, pregnancy or lactation. Template material for amplifying TCR beta CDR3 regions consisted of RNA transcripts. First-round RT-PCR of the TCR CDR3 relied on the HTBI primer set. TCRdb independently ran MiXCR on the multiplex PCR reads; one entry per CDR3 protein. This sample has fewer than 600,000 distinct CDR3 sequences; over 13% occur once, and the top ten carry about 17%. Sample: blood. This TCR derives from a woman aged 18 to 35 with Graves' hyperthyroidism.

CDR3 residues: CASSSGTTTGELFF. CDR3 nucleotide sequence: TGTGCCAGCAGCTCCGGGACAACCACCGGGGAGCTGTTTTTT. The genes are TRBV27 and TRBJ2-2; D possibly corresponds to TRBD1 (6 bases). Germline V gene lookup returns CDR1 MNHEY and CDR2 SMNVEV (reference sequence). This CDR3 comprises 14 residues. Trimming cost V 6 bases and J 4 bases, with 12 bases left between them.